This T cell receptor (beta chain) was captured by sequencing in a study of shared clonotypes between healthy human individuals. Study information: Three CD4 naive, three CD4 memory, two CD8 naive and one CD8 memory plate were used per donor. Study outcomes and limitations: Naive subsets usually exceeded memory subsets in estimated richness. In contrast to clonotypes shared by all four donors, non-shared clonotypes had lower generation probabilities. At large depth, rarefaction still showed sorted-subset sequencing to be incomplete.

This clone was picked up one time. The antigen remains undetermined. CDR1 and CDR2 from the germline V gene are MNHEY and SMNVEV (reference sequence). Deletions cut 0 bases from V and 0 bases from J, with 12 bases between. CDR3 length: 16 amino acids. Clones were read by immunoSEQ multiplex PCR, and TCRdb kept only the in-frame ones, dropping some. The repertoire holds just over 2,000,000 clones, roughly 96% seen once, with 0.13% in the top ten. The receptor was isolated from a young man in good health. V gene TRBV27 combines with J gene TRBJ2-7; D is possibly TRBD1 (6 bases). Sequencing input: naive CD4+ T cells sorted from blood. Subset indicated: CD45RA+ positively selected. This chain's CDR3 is CASSLSGGLSSYEQYF. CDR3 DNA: TGTGCCAGCAGTTTATCAGGGGGTTTGAGCTCCTACGAGCAGTACTTC.